The present entry profiles one T cell receptor beta chain with its context. Method: immunoSEQ multiplex PCR; TCRdb's copy keeps in-frame clones and lacks some. The sample includes some 80,000 clones, 87% of them seen just once. The record originates from a study of OX40 agonist ivuxolimab in advanced cancers. Study background: Dose-escalation patients had hepatocellular carcinoma, melanoma, renal cell or head and neck cancer. Under the entry rules, prior anti-PD-1, anti-PD-L1 or anti-CTLA-4 therapy was allowed, and 35% to 40% had some.

The CDR3 covers 13 residues. The genes are TRBV1 and TRBJ2-7; TRBD2, the table's D call, was not compared with the DNA. TRBV1 is deemed a pseudogene. This sequence was found in an adult with an advanced solid tumor such as melanoma, head and neck, liver or kidney cancer. Sequenced here: CD4+ or CD8+ T cells sorted from blood, sampled in a trial of the OX40 agonist ivuxolimab. The CDR3 reads CTSSTGTRGEQYF. The CDR3 DNA follows: TGCACCAGCAGCACCGGGACTAGGGGGGAGCAGTACTTC.